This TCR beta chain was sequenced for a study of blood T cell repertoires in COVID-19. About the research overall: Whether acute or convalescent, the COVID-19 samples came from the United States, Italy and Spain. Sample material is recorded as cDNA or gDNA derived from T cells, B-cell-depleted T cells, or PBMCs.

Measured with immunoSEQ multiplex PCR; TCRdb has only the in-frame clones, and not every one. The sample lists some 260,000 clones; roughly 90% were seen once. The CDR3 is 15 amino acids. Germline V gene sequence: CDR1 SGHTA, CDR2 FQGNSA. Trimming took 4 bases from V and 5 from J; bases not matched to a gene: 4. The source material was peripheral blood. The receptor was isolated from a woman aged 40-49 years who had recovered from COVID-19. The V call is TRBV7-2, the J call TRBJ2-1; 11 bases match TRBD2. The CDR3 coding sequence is TGTGCCAGCAGCTCCTTAGCGGGGGGGAACAATGAGCAGTTCTTC. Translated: CASSSLAGGNNEQFF.